This T cell receptor (beta chain) was obtained from a study of blood T cell repertoires in COVID-19. Repertoires were generated with immunoSEQ multiplex PCR, while TCRdb's copy carries only in-frame clones and drops some. The sample carries a few hundred thousand clones, approximately 93% recorded once. Trimming took off 6 bases at V and 3 bases at J, with 17 bases between the two ends. CDR1 and CDR2 from the germline V gene are MNHEY and SVGAGI. This CDR3 has 15 amino acids. This clonotype was obtained from a woman aged 40 to 50 who had been exposed to COVID-19. Specimen: PBMCs or T cells enriched from blood (not recorded which). The chain carries TRBV6-5 and TRBJ1-2; D possibly corresponds to TRBD1 (5 bases). CDR3 protein: CASRRIQDTYYGYTF. The CDR3 DNA is TGTGCCAGCAGGAGAATACAGGACACTTACTATGGCTACACCTTC.